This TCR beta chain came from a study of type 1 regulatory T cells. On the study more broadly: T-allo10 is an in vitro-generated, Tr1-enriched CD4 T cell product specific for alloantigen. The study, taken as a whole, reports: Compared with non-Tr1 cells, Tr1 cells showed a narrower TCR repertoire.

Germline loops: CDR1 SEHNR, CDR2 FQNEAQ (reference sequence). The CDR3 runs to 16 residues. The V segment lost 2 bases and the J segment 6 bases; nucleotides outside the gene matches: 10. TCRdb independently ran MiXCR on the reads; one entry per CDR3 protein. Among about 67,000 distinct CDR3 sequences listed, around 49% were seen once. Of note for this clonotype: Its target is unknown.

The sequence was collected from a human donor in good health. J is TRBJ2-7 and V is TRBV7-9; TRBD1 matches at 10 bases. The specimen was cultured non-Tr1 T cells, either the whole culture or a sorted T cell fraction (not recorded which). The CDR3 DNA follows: TGTGCCAGCAGCTTAATAAGCTTCCGGGACAGGGGCGAGCAGTACTTC. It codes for CASSLISFRDRGEQYF.